Listed below are T cell receptor beta chains from one sample, sequenced in a study of blood T cell repertoires in COVID-19. The table came from immunoSEQ multiplex PCR; TCRdb's copy has only in-frame clones and leaves some out. The sample lists about 83,000 clones; around 90% were seen once. The sample taken for sequencing was peripheral blood. The receptors were gathered from a woman aged 50 to 60 with active or convalescent COVID-19. Both conserved end residues are part of each CDR3.

v_call: TRBV4-3
cdr3_length: 14
j_call: TRBJ1-1
cdr3_aa: CASSQVWGDTEAFF

v_call: TRBV7-2
cdr3_length: 14
j_call: TRBJ1-6
cdr3_aa: CASSFREANSPLHF

v_call: TRBV5-6
cdr3_length: 12
j_call: TRBJ2-5
cdr3_aa: CASSRPPGTQYF

v_call: TRBV2
cdr3_length: 14
j_call: TRBJ1-2
cdr3_aa: CASSESGGDYGYTF

v_call: TRBV4-3
cdr3_length: 15
j_call: TRBJ1-6
cdr3_aa: CASSPSRDRGSPLHF

v_call: TRBV7-9
cdr3_length: 15
j_call: TRBJ2-3
cdr3_aa: CASSSSNRGTDTQYF

v_call: TRBV27
cdr3_length: 15
j_call: TRBJ1-5
cdr3_aa: CASKIGQGPNQPQHF

v_call: TRBV7-8
cdr3_length: 17
j_call: TRBJ2-2
cdr3_aa: CASSFPGQGTNTGELFF

v_call: TRBV2
cdr3_length: 13
j_call: TRBJ2-1
cdr3_aa: CASSEGSSNEQFF

v_call: TRBV7-2
cdr3_length: 15
j_call: TRBJ1-2
cdr3_aa: CASSNPGQGGYGYTF

v_call: TRBV19
cdr3_length: 15
j_call: TRBJ1-6
cdr3_aa: CASSPLAGDTTLLHF

v_call: TRBV9
cdr3_length: 15
j_call: TRBJ1-6
cdr3_aa: CASSPSQGNNSPLHF

v_call: TRBV27
cdr3_length: 14
j_call: TRBJ2-4
cdr3_aa: CASSLEGRRNIQYF

v_call: TRBV7-8
cdr3_length: 13
j_call: TRBJ1-2
cdr3_aa: CASSRPTGSGYTF

v_call: TRBV29-1
cdr3_length: 11
j_call: TRBJ2-1
cdr3_aa: CSVLHRFEQFF

v_call: TRBV19
cdr3_length: 16
j_call: TRBJ1-5
cdr3_aa: CASRQGARGFNQPQHF

v_call: TRBV9
cdr3_length: 17
j_call: TRBJ2-3
cdr3_aa: CASSEGLAGYSTDTQYF

v_call: TRBV7-2
cdr3_length: 15
j_call: TRBJ1-2
cdr3_aa: CASSSSTGGPKGYTF